This T cell receptor (beta chain) was profiled in a study of cytotoxic CD8 clonotypes in ibrutinib-treated CLL. Generated by immunoSEQ multiplex PCR, the TCRdb table keeps only in-frame clones and is missing some. The table records 95,000 to 100,000 clones, approximately 78% of them present only once. This clone was counted once. What it recognizes is unknown. Study-level points and caveats: Few clonotypes were public, and these shrank or held steady under treatment.

This sample comprised PBMCs, obtained after 12 months of ibrutinib treatment. The TCR sequence derives from a human donor with chronic lymphocytic leukemia.

The CDR3 DNA reads as TGTGCCAGCAGCCCAGACCGAAACTATGGCTACACCTTC. Translated: CASSPDRNYGYTF. The chain recombines TRBV9 with TRBJ1-2, with unresolved D. Germline V gene sequence: CDR1 SGDLS, CDR2 YYNGEE. The CDR3 consists of 13 residues. V lost 4 bases and J lost 2, with 9 bases in between.